The clone carrying this TCR beta chain was picked up one time. The data originate from a study of T cells after yellow fever vaccination. With 4 bases removed from V and 5 bases from J, the gap between germline ends came to 26 bases. Germline V gene data show CDR1 as MNHEY and CDR2 as SMNVEV (reference sequence). CDR3 length: 18 residues. Generation of TCR cDNA used 5'RACE template switching (which added a universal primer site and UMIs). MiXCR, run by TCRdb on the 5' RACE reads, gives a single entry per CDR3 protein. The data contain 400,000 or so distinct CDR3 sequences, roughly a sixth of them singletons.

The sequencing here drew on PBMCs, taken before the yellow fever booster vaccination. The origin of this receptor is a man aged 18-30 years who received the YFV17D yellow fever vaccine. This rearrangement joins TRBV27 to TRBJ1-2, with D possibly TRBD1 on 6 matching bases. The DNA for the CDR3 is TGTGCCAGCAGTTCCCGTCTCCAGGGGCCGGGCAGAGGATATGGCTACACCTTC. It codes for CASSSRLQGPGRGYGYTF.